Below are 8 T cell receptor beta chains sequenced from a single sample in a study of beta chain features in type 1 diabetes. Overall study results and limits: Shorter TCRB CDR3s, moderately but significantly so, were found in Type 1 diabetes patients in all four CD4+ subsets.

Reverse transcription of all isolated RNA meant that expressed TCRB transcripts were sequenced. Sequenced by immunoSEQ multiplex PCR; TCRdb stores in-frame clones only, minus some. The sample carries approximately 730,000 clones, over 10% recorded once. These receptors' antigens are unknown. The sequenced sample consisted of naive CD4+ T cells from blood. Receptor source: a man aged 18 to 30 with type 1 diabetes.

This chain uses TRBV6-1 with TRBJ1-1; TRBD1 aligns across 8 bases. CDR1 is MNHNS, CDR2 SASEGT, per germline. The CDR3 sequence is 13 residues long. The V segment lost 5 bases and the J segment 5 bases; nucleotides outside the gene matches: 4. CDR3 loop: CASSSTGGTEAFF. CDR3 bases: TGTGCCAGCAGTTCTACAGGGGGAACTGAAGCTTTCTTT.

This clone showed up just a few times. CDR3 in DNA: TGTGCCAGTAGTCTACAGAGTACCTACGAGCAGTACTTC. Residues: CASSLQSTYEQYF. The chain couples TRBV19 to TRBJ2-7; D gene ambiguous. The germline V and J ends were trimmed by 5 bases and 2 bases, with 10 bases remaining between them. Germline CDR1 reads LNHDA; CDR2 reads SQIVND (reference sequence). The CDR3 totals 13 residues.

This clone was counted only a few times. The CDR3 DNA reads as TGTGCCAGCAGCCAACAGGGCTATGGCTACACCTTC. The encoded protein is CASSQQGYGYTF. This chain links TRBV11-1 with TRBJ1-2; maybe TRBD1 (6 bases). This CDR3 comprises 12 residues. Trimming shortened V by 5 bases and J by 4 bases, and 8 bases separated the two germline ends. Looked up from germline, CDR1 is SGHAT and CDR2 is FQDESV (reference sequence).

This clone occurred a few times. The sample carries other DNA sequences with the same CDR3. The rearrangement uses TRBV30 and TRBJ2-1, with D tentatively TRBD1 or TRBD2 (6 bases each). This CDR3 is 11 amino acids long. Germline V gene sequence: CDR1 GTSNPN, CDR2 SVGIG (reference sequence). V lost 3 bases and J lost 9, with 9 bases in between. CDR3 region: CAWRGGGEQFF. CDR3 bases: TGTGCCTGGAGAGGGGGAGGTGAGCAGTTCTTC.

This clone was counted only a few times. The chain employs TRBV13 and TRBJ2-5; D is unresolved. The CDR3 totals 18 residues. V dropped 5 bases and J dropped 0 bases, with 22 bases sitting between them. Germline V gene sequence: CDR1 PRHDT, CDR2 FYEKMQ (reference sequence). In DNA form, the CDR3 reads TGTGCCAGCAGCCTGTTTGCCAGCGACTCCAAAAACCAAGAGACCCAGTACTTC. This codes for CASSLFASDSKNQETQYF.

The chain carries TRBV9 and TRBJ2-5, with 7 bases lining up with TRBD2. Trimming took 2 bases from V and 1 from J; bases not matched to a gene: 8. CDR3 size: 16 residues. Germline lookup yields CDR1 SGDLS and CDR2 YYNGEE. CDR3 nucleotide sequence: TGTGCCAGCAGCGTCCTAGGTAGCGGGTTCCAAGAGACCCAGTACTTC. Translated, it gives CASSVLGSGFQETQYF.

CDR3 in amino acids: CASSSSGTDNSPLHF. The CDR3 DNA reads as TGTGCCAGCAGTTCGTCCGGGACAGACAATTCACCCCTCCACTTT. This chain uses TRBV27 with TRBJ1-6; 7 bases fit TRBD1. Germline V lookup: CDR1 MNHEY, CDR2 SMNVEV (reference sequence). V lost 4 bases to trimming and J lost 7 bases; unmatched junction nucleotides: 7. The CDR3 length is 15 residues.

This clone was seen only a few times. V is TRBV5-1 and J is TRBJ2-1; TRBD2 matches at 8 bases. V lost 2 bases, J lost 9 bases, and 7 bases stayed unmatched. Germline loops: CDR1 SGHRS, CDR2 YFSETQ. The CDR3 is 14 residues long. The CDR3 spells CASSLYWTSIEQFF. In DNA, the CDR3 is TGCGCCAGCAGCTTATACTGGACTAGCATTGAGCAGTTCTTC. Full variable domain (remainder filled in from reference TRBV5-1 and TRBJ2-1): KAGVTQTPRYLIKTRGQQVTLSCSPISGHRSVSWYQQTPGQGLQFLFEYFSETQRNKGNFPGRFSGRQFSNSRSEMNVSTLELGDSALYLCASSLYWTSIEQFFGPGTRLTVL.